The sample holds one count of the clone carrying this T cell receptor (beta chain). These data belong to a study of T cell responses to AZD1222 COVID-19 vaccine. The data were produced by immunoSEQ multiplex PCR, yet TCRdb's version contains in-frame clones alone and is incomplete. The sample has around 130,000 clones, 91% seen once. This CDR3 contains 12 residues. V was shortened by 9 bases and J by 7 bases, with 13 bases between the two germline ends. The receptor comes from an adult who received the MenACWY meningococcal vaccine as a control. The chain is built from TRBV12-3 or TRBV12-4 and TRBJ1-5, with D perhaps matching TRBD1 (6 bases). The starting material was peripheral blood, obtained 28 days after the second dose of the MenACWY control vaccine. The CDR3 sequence: CASTTGPQPQHF. The CDR3 bases are TGTGCCAGTACCACAGGGCCACAGCCCCAGCATTTT.